Described below is a single T cell receptor beta chain sequence and its context. The data belong to a study of T cell responses to AZD1222 COVID-19 vaccine. Repertoires were generated with immunoSEQ multiplex PCR, while TCRdb's copy carries only in-frame clones and drops some. The sample consists of approximately 110,000 clones, 70% to 90% of them appearing once. Germline lookup yields CDR1 SGDLS and CDR2 YYNGEE. Trimming pared 0 bases from V and 2 bases from J, leaving 10 bases between. The length of the CDR3 is 15 residues. This receptor was identified in an adult who received the AZD1222 COVID-19 vaccine. The source material was peripheral blood, sampled 28 days after the second AZD1222 dose. The chain links TRBV9 to TRBJ2-3, with D perhaps TRBD2 (5 bases). This CDR3 is CASSVDMRATDTQYF. The CDR3 nucleotides are TGTGCCAGCAGCGTAGATATGCGGGCCACAGATACGCAGTATTTT. The full variable domain, completed using reference TRBV9 and TRBJ2-3, is DSGVTQTPKHLITATGQRVTLRCSPRSGDLSVYWYQQSLDQGLQFLIQYYNGEERAKGNILERFSAQQFPDLHSELNLSSLELGDSALYFCASSVDMRATDTQYFGPGTRLTVL.